This T cell receptor (beta chain) emerged from a study of shared clonotypes between healthy human individuals. Overall study findings and caveats: As a rule, naive subsets had a larger estimated richness than memory subsets. Clonotypes shared by all four sorted-subset donors had higher generation probabilities than non-shared clonotypes. The represented genetic and exposure-history diversity was limited by the small number of donors.

The assay was immunoSEQ multiplex PCR, and TCRdb's table has in-frame clones only and misses some. The table lists approximately 1.5 million clones, around 98% of them singletons, with roughly 0.45% in the top ten. There are 16 residues in the CDR3. The germline gives CDR1 SGDLS, CDR2 YYNGEE. The J segment lost 5 bases and the V segment lost 2 bases, leaving 10 bases of the junction unmatched. With regard to this clone: Antigen unknown.

V is TRBV9 and J is TRBJ2-3; the match to TRBD2 covers 8 bases. The sample was naive CD4+ T cells sorted from blood. The sample's subset: CD45RA+ positively selected. This clonotype was obtained from a man younger than 45 in good health. The CDR3 is CASSVLTAGAEDTQYF. The CDR3 coding sequence is TGTGCCAGCAGCGTCCTCACAGCGGGAGCGGAAGATACGCAGTATTTT.